This T cell receptor beta chain was identified in a study of blood T cell repertoires in COVID-19 (dated by TCRdb to 2019 to 2021). Concerning the study at large: Samples from collaborators originated in the United States, Italy and Spain and spanned both the acute and convalescent phases of COVID-19. The repertoires were released in a freely available public database intended as a resource for research on the immune response to SARS-CoV-2. Nearly every sample came with metadata listing a de-identified subject ID, COVID-19 status, age in years and sex. The material from the prospective study consisted of cDNA or gDNA derived from T cells, B-cell-depleted T cells, or PBMCs. Samples came from the ongoing ImmuneRACE study (first 160 participants) plus 1,254 subjects from 6 global collaborators. Where HLA class I and class II types were available, the types were taken from metadata supplied by the sample provider, not from assay-based typing. Deeply sampled blood TCRbeta repertoires from subjects exposed to, actively infected with, or recovered from COVID-19 were included in the dataset. Overall study outcomes, separate from this receptor: The amount of clinical and demographic metadata varied by source and participant and was provided uncurated.

Of note for this clone: Its antigen is currently not known. Nothing much larger sits one base from this clone, and base qualities are not available.

Collaborating institutions collected whole blood in K2EDTA tubes following their own protocols. For TCRbeta analysis, collaborator samples were shipped as frozen whole blood, as isolated PBMCs, or as DNA extracted from either sample type. The CDR3 measures 14 amino acids from cysteine to phenylalanine. Only CDR3 DNA is held: 42 bases, read in frame from base 1. For CDR1 and CDR2, the germline V gene lists SGHDT and YYEEEE. V gives up 5 bases and J gives up 6 bases, and the segment between their germline ends measures 15 bases. The immunoSEQ Assay, a bias-controlled multiplex PCR, was used to amplify TCRbeta CDR3 regions from genomic DNA. Under the source paper's analysis protocol: Nucleated cell counts per sample were estimated from amplification of reference gene primers within the assay. To quantify the absolute abundance of each unique TCRbeta CDR3 rearrangement, sequence reads were collapsed and filtered. Productive Simpson clonality was computed per sample as the square root of Simpson's diversity index over productive rearrangements. Not all clones reach the TCRdb copy of this immuneACCESS table, which keeps in-frame sequences only. Checked studies attribute under half of the gap to unresolved V genes and leave the rest unexplained. That table furnishes V, J and clone size, whereas the DNA furnished D and trimming. Across this sample there are about 220,000 clones, with roughly 80% seen only once. 2% to 2.5% of the sample comes from the top ten.

The sample comprised peripheral blood. This TCR came from a woman aged 55-70 years with acute or convalescent COVID-19. The rearrangement combines TRBV5-6 with TRBJ2-1; tentative D gene TRBD2, with 6 bases matching. The CDR3 amino acid sequence is: CASSGTEYPNEQFF. The nucleotide sequence is TGTGCCAGCAGTGGGACTGAATACCCCAATGAGCAGTTCTTC.